The 5 T cell receptor beta chains in this list originate from one sample, sequenced in a study of cytomegalovirus exposure and HLA in healthy donors. 13 Jbeta primers and 60 Vbeta primers were used for the PCR. Profiled with immunoSEQ multiplex PCR; TCRdb holds only in-frame clones, not every one. There are approximately 150,000 clones in the sample, with under 2% held by the top ten. Sequencing used PBMCs. The receptors come from a woman in her forties or fifties in good health and CMV-seronegative.

The J gene is TRBJ2-7, the V gene TRBV19; possible D gene TRBD2, 5 bases. CDR3 length: 14 amino acids. V lost 0 bases to trimming and J lost 2 bases, with 8 bases between them. Germline V CDR1 and CDR2: LNHDA, SQIVND (reference sequence). The CDR3 DNA is TGTGCCAGTAGTATAGAAGCGGCCCCCTACGAGCAGTACTTC. Protein: CASSIEAAPYEQYF.

The chain combines TRBV30 with TRBJ2-5; TRBD2 might be the D (6 bases). The germline gives CDR1 GTSNPN, CDR2 SVGIG (reference sequence). This CDR3 is 13 amino acids long. V was trimmed by 2 bases and J by 2 bases, leaving 9 bases between them. CDR3 region: CAWSLGLQETQYF. In DNA form, the CDR3 reads TGTGCCTGGAGTCTGGGACTTCAAGAGACCCAGTACTTC.

As concerns this clone: One end of the junction does not line up with germline, which may come from a read error. V and J are TRBV10-3 and TRBJ1-6, with 7 bases identical to TRBD1. The CDR3 length is 19 residues. CDR1 and CDR2 from the germline V gene are ENHRY and SYGVKD. The CDR3 region has the DNA TGTGCCATCGGTGAGGGTAGGACACGACAGGGTCACTATAATTCACCCCTCCACTTT. It specifies CAIGEGRTRQGHYNSPLHF.

The rearrangement joins TRBV27 to TRBJ1-5; tentative D call: TRBD1 (6 bases). Per the germline V gene, CDR1 is MNHEY and CDR2 is SMNVEV (reference sequence). V lost 7 bases to trimming and J lost 2 bases, with 12 bases between them. This CDR3 region has 14 residues. CDR3 in amino acids: CASKVQGGNQPQHF. The CDR3 nucleotides are TGTGCCAGCAAAGTACAGGGTGGCAATCAGCCCCAGCATTTT.

V and J are TRBV18 and TRBJ1-2; 7 nucleotides match TRBD1. Germline CDR1 KGHSH, CDR2 LQKENI. V dropped 0 bases and J dropped 6; count of bases not matched to a gene: 16. This CDR3 is built from 18 residues. This chain's CDR3 is CASSPPDGTVNPLNGYTF. The DNA of the CDR3 is TGTGCCAGCTCACCACCGGACGGGACAGTTAACCCCCTTAATGGCTACACCTTC.